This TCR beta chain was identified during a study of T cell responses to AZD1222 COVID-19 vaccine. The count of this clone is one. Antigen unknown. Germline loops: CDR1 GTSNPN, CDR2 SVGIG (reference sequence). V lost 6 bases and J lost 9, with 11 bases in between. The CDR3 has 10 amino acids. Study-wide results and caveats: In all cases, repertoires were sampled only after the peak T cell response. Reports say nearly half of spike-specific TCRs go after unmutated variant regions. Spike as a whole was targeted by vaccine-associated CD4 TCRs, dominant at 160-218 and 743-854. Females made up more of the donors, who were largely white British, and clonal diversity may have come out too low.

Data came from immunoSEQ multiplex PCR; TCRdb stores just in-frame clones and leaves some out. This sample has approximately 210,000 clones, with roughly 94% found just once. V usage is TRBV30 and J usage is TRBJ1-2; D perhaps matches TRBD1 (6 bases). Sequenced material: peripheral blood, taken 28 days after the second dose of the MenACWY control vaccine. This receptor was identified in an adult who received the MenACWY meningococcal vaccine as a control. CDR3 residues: CACPGDSYTF. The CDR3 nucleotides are TGTGCCTGCCCAGGGGATAGCTACACCTTC. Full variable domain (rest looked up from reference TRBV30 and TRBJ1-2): SQTIHQWPATLVQPVGSPLSLECTVEGTSNPNLYWYRQAAGRGLQLLFYSVGIGQISSEVPQNLSASRPQDRQFILSSKKLLLSDSGFYLCACPGDSYTFGSGTRLTVV.